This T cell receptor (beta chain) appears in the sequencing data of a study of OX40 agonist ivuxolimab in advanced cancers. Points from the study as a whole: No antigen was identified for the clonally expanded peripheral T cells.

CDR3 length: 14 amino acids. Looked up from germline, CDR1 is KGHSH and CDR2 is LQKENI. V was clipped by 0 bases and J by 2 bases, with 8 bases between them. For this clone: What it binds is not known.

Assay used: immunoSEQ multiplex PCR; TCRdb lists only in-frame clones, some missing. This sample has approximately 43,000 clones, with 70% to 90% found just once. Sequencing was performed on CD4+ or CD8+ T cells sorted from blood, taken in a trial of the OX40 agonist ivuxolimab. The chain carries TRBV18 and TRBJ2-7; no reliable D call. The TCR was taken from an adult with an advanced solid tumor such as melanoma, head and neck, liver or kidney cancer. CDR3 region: CASSPPGTTYEQYF. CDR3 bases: TGTGCCAGCTCACCACCGGGCACCACCTACGAGCAGTACTTC.